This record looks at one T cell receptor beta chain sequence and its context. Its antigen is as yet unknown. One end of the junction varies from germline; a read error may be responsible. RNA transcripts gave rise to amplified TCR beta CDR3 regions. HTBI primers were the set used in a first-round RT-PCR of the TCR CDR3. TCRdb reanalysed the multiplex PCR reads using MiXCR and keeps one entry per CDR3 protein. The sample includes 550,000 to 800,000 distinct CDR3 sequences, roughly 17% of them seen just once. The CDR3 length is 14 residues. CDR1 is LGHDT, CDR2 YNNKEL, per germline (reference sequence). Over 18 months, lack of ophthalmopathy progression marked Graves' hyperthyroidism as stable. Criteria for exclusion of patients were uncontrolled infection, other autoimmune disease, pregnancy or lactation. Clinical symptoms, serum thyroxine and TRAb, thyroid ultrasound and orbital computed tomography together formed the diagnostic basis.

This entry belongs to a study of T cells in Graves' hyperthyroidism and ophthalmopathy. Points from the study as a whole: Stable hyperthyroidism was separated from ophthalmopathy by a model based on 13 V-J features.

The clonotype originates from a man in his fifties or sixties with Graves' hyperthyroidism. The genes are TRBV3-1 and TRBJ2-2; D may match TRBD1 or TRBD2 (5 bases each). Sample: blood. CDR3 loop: CASSQPVDTGEPFF. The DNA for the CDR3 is TGTGCCAGCAGCCAGCCCGTGGACACCGGGGAGCCGTTTTTT.